These 20 T cell receptor beta chains were all obtained from the same sample, sequenced in a study of blood T cell repertoires in COVID-19. Repertoires were generated with immunoSEQ multiplex PCR, while TCRdb's copy carries only in-frame clones and drops some. The data contain about 150,000 clones, about 90% of them singletons. The source material was peripheral blood. These receptors all come from a man between 50 and 59 years old with acute or convalescent COVID-19.

The genes are TRBV19 and TRBJ1-4, with 8 bases identical to TRBD1. J lost 8 bases, V lost 8 bases, and 7 bases had no gene match. Germline V gene data show CDR1 as LNHDA and CDR2 as SQIVND (reference sequence). CDR3 length equals 13 residues. DNA of the CDR3: TGTGCCAGTCGAGACAGGGGAAGAGAAAAACTGTTTTTT. Translated, it gives CASRDRGREKLFF.

This clone was observed a single time. The chain is built from TRBV7-3 and TRBJ2-5, with 10 bases identical to TRBD1. With 5 bases clipped from V and 3 bases from J, the junction kept 6 bases outside the gene matches. CDR1 SGHTA and CDR2 FQGTGA come from the germline V gene. CDR3 length equals 15 residues. The CDR3 DNA follows: TGTGCCAGCAGCCTTAGCGGGACAGGGGAAGAGACCCAGTACTTC. Translating it yields CASSLSGTGEETQYF.

The chain employs TRBV4-3 and TRBJ2-3, with TRBD2 identical over 7 bases. Unmatched junction bases numbered 13, after V lost 5 bases and J lost 11 bases. Per the germline V gene, CDR1 is LGHNA and CDR2 is YSLEER. The CDR3 runs to 14 residues. The CDR3 nucleotides read TGCGCCAGCAGCTTGACTAGCCTCACTGAGGGGCAGTATTTT. Translation gives CASSLTSLTEGQYF.

This chain uses TRBV7-9 with TRBJ2-3, with D maybe TRBD2 (5 bases). CDR3 length equals 18 residues. The ends were cut back, 0 bases at V and 0 bases at J, with 16 bases in the middle. Germline CDR1 and CDR2: SEHNR and FQNEAQ (reference sequence). This CDR3 reads CASSLAPVEGSSTDTQYF. CDR3 DNA: TGTGCCAGCAGCTTAGCGCCGGTCGAGGGATCTAGCACAGATACGCAGTATTTT. The whole variable domain, filled in from reference TRBV7-9 and TRBJ2-3, reads DTGVSQNPRHKITKRGQNVTFRCDPISEHNRLYWYRQTLGQGPEFLTYFQNEAQLEKSRLLSDRFSAERPKGSFSTLEIQRTEQGDSAMYLCASSLAPVEGSSTDTQYFGPGTRLTVL.

The chain uses TRBV9 and TRBJ2-2; 7 bases line up with TRBD1. V gave up 1 base and J gave up 6 bases; unmatched junction bases: 6. Germline loops: CDR1 SGDLS, CDR2 YYNGEE. This CDR3 has 15 amino acids. The CDR3 DNA reads as TGTGCCAGCAGCGTAACAGGGGAACCCTCCGGGGAGCTGTTTTTT. Translated, it gives CASSVTGEPSGELFF.

This sequence joins TRBV6-2 or TRBV6-3 and TRBJ2-7, with D maybe TRBD2 (5 bases). Trimming shortened V by 5 bases and J by 9 bases, and 20 bases separated the two germline ends. This CDR3 has 14 amino acids. The V gene's germline CDR1 is MNHEY and CDR2 SVGEGT. The CDR3 protein is CASSLDGNQPGQYV. The CDR3 DNA is TGTGCCAGCAGTCTCGACGGGAACCAGCCGGGGCAGTACGTC.

In regard to this clone: The sample has other DNA sequences that encode this CDR3 too. The chain is built from TRBV6-5 and TRBJ1-4; TRBD1 matches at 7 bases. The germline CDR1 and CDR2 sequences are MNHEY and SVGAGI. This CDR3 spans 15 amino acids. With 0 bases clipped from V and 5 bases from J, the junction kept 3 bases outside the gene matches. The CDR3 region is CASSYSGTANEKLFF. The CDR3 coding sequence is TGTGCCAGCAGTTACTCAGGGACAGCGAATGAAAAACTGTTTTTT.

In nucleotides, the CDR3 is TGTGCCAGCTCACCTTGGGACATCACAGTCACAGATACGCAGTATTTT. As protein: CASSPWDITVTDTQYF. The chain combines TRBV18 with TRBJ2-3; TRBD1 is a possible D gene (6 bases). V dropped 3 bases and J dropped 2 bases, with 15 bases sitting between them. This CDR3 region has 16 residues. Germline V gives CDR1 KGHSH, CDR2 LQKENI.

The chain couples TRBV19 to TRBJ2-6; TRBD1 aligns across 8 bases. The ends lost 10 bases at V and 0 bases at J; junction bases unmatched: 5. Germline lookup yields CDR1 LNHDA and CDR2 SQIVND (reference sequence). CDR3 length equals 15 residues. The CDR3 here is CATGQGLSGANVLTF. CDR3 DNA sequence: TGTGCCACCGGACAGGGTCTCTCTGGGGCCAACGTCCTGACTTTC. Looking up the rest from reference TRBV19 and TRBJ2-6 gives the full variable domain: DGGITQSPKYLFRKEGQNVTLSCEQNLNHDAMYWYRQDPGQGLRLIYYSQIVNDFQKGDIAEGYSVSREKKESFPLTVTSAQKNPTAFYLCATGQGLSGANVLTFGAGSRLTVL.

The chain carries TRBV6-6 and TRBJ1-1; 7 bases are a match to TRBD1. The CDR3 totals 13 residues. Germline CDR1 reads MNHNY; CDR2 reads SVGAGI (reference sequence). With 5 bases clipped from V and 11 bases from J, the junction kept 11 bases outside the gene matches. The CDR3 DNA reads TGTGCCAGCAGTCCCATAACAGGGGAGACGGCTTTCTTT. This codes for CASSPITGETAFF.

The J gene is TRBJ1-2, the V gene TRBV30; D is undetermined. Germline CDR1 is GTSNPN and CDR2 is SVGIG (reference sequence). The CDR3 extends over 13 amino acids. V lost 0 bases and J lost 4, with 9 bases in between. The CDR3, as DNA: TGTGCCTGGAGTGTAGCCCTAATCTATGGCTACACCTTC. Its translation: CAWSVALIYGYTF. The whole variable domain, remainder taken from reference TRBV30 and TRBJ1-2, is SQTIHQWPATLVQPVGSPLSLECTVEGTSNPNLYWYRQAAGRGLQLLFYSVGIGQISSEVPQNLSASRPQDRQFILSSKKLLLSDSGFYLCAWSVALIYGYTFGSGTRLTVV.

The chain is built from TRBV4-1 and TRBJ2-1, with TRBD2 identical over 10 bases. Germline CDR1 reads MGHRA; CDR2 reads YSYEKL. There are 15 residues in the CDR3. The junction had 5 bases not matched to a gene; V was cut back by 3 bases and J by 6 bases. CDR3 in amino acids: CASSQVPSGSNEQFF. CDR3 DNA sequence: TGCGCCAGCAGCCAGGTTCCTAGCGGGAGCAATGAGCAGTTCTTC.

The rearrangement uses TRBV19 and TRBJ2-2, with a tentative D call TRBD2 (5 bases). The germline CDR1 and CDR2 sequences are LNHDA and SQIVND (reference sequence). CDR3 length: 14 residues. Trimming removed 4 bases at V and 0 bases at J, with 6 bases between. The CDR3 DNA reads TGTGCCAGTAGTAGGACTTCGAACACCGGGGAGCTGTTTTTT. This encodes CASSRTSNTGELFF.

This chain uses TRBV28 with TRBJ2-1; the match to TRBD2 covers 9 bases. Per germline, CDR1 MDHEN and CDR2 SYDVKM. The CDR3 has 13 residues. V shed 11 bases and J 9 bases; nucleotides not matched to a gene: 11. The CDR3 region is CAGGGRAFGEQFF. The CDR3 DNA reads as TGTGCCGGCGGCGGGAGGGCCTTCGGTGAGCAGTTCTTC.

The chain couples TRBV13 to TRBJ2-7, with 8 nucleotides matching TRBD2. Germline values: CDR1 PRHDT, CDR2 FYEKMQ (reference sequence). The CDR3 length is 16 residues. V shed 0 bases, J shed 2 bases, and the junction held 6 bases outside the gene matches. CDR3 sequence: CASSLGRGGRPYEQYF. For the CDR3, the DNA is TGTGCCAGCAGCTTAGGCCGGGGGGGGAGACCCTACGAGCAGTACTTC.

This chain links TRBV18 with TRBJ1-4; 7 nucleotides match TRBD1. The CDR3 sequence is 14 residues long. With V trimmed by 6 bases and J by 5 bases, 6 bases remained unmatched. Per the germline V gene, CDR1 is KGHSH and CDR2 is LQKENI. CDR3 in amino acids: CASSTSRGNEKLFF. CDR3 nucleotide sequence: TGTGCCAGCTCGACCTCCAGGGGGAATGAAAAACTGTTTTTT.

CDR3 coding DNA: TGTGCCAGTACCGAATCGAGGGCGCGGACTGAAGCTTTCTTT. It translates to CASTESRARTEAFF. V and J are TRBV19 and TRBJ1-1, with D unclear. V lost 7 bases to trimming and J lost 5 bases, with 17 bases between them. Germline lookup yields CDR1 LNHDA and CDR2 SQIVND (reference sequence). CDR3 size: 14 residues. The variable domain in full, completed from reference TRBV19 and TRBJ1-1, reads DGGITQSPKYLFRKEGQNVTLSCEQNLNHDAMYWYRQDPGQGLRLIYYSQIVNDFQKGDIAEGYSVSREKKESFPLTVTSAQKNPTAFYLCASTESRARTEAFFGQGTRLTVV.

The V call is TRBV7-3, the J call TRBJ2-2; D is perhaps TRBD1 (6 bases). The germline CDR1 and CDR2 sequences are SGHTA and FQGTGA. Trimming cost V 5 bases and J 6 bases, with 13 bases left between them. The CDR3 covers 14 residues. The CDR3 DNA reads TGTGCCAGCAGCACCTCACAGGGTGCCGGGGAGCTGTTTTTT. This translates into CASSTSQGAGELFF.

The chain is built from TRBV7-7 and TRBJ2-1; D possibly corresponds to TRBD2 (6 bases). The CDR3 consists of 13 residues. Trimming left V 2 bases short and J 10 bases short, with 12 bases between. In germline, CDR1 is SSHAT, CDR2 FNYEAQ (reference sequence). The CDR3 sequence: CASSLRLGGEQFF. CDR3 bases: TGTGCCAGCAGCTTACGCCTTGGGGGGGAGCAGTTCTTC. The whole variable domain, filled in from reference TRBV7-7 and TRBJ2-1, reads GAGVSQSPRYKVTKRGQDVTLRCDPISSHATLYWYQQALGQGPEFLTYFNYEAQPDKSGLPSDRFSAERPEGSISTLTIQRTEQRDSAMYRCASSLRLGGEQFFGPGTRLTVL.

The chain links TRBV29-1 to TRBJ1-2; D uncertain. Trimming stripped 4 bases from V and 3 bases from J, with 9 bases between. The V gene's germline CDR1 is SQVTM and CDR2 ANQGSEA. The CDR3 contains 12 residues. The CDR3 DNA follows: TGCAGCGTTGGGGCCTCCTACTATGGCTACACCTTC. Translation: CSVGASYYGYTF.